A single sample is the source of the 21 T cell receptor beta chains below, sequenced in a study of metastatic and nonmetastatic thyroid tumors. No patient received treatment before thyroid surgery. TCRdb re-called the PCR reads through MiXCR. This table holds about 4,300 clones, around 36% found once. The source material was adjacent normal tissue. The receptors originated from a female donor with papillary thyroid cancer or a benign thyroid nodule (not recorded which). Some clones in this sample may be carry-over from other donors' samples.

The chain employs TRBV5-1 and TRBJ2-2; D unclear. Germline assignment: CDR1 SGHRS and CDR2 YFSETQ. The CDR3 runs to 15 residues. Trimming took off 4 bases at V and 6 bases at J, with 16 bases between the two ends. The CDR3 DNA sequence: TGCGCCAGCAGCCCTGAAATTATTTACGCCGGGGAGCTGTTTTTT. The encoded protein is CASSPEIIYAGELFF.

DNA of the CDR3: TGTGCCAGCAGTGAAGGTAGGCATAGCTCCTACGAGCAGTACTTC. This translates into CASSEGRHSSYEQYF. The V call is TRBV6-1, the J call TRBJ2-7; D not resolved. Germline-derived CDR1 and CDR2 are MNHNS and SASEGT. The CDR3 consists of 15 residues. Trimming removed 1 base from V and 0 bases from J, with 10 bases in between.

The V call is TRBV12-5, the J call TRBJ2-1; no clear D gene. CDR3 length equals 15 residues. Looked up from germline, CDR1 is LGHNT and CDR2 is FRNRAP. V was cut by 1 base and J by 7 bases, with 14 bases left in between. The CDR3 DNA follows: TGTGCTAGTGGTTTGGGCCCGCGAATTCGAAATGAGCAGTTCTTC. Translating gives CASGLGPRIRNEQFF.

This clone was detected a few times. V is TRBV12-3 or TRBV12-4 and J is TRBJ2-3; TRBD2 aligns across 11 bases. This CDR3 is 14 amino acids long. V was clipped by 4 bases and J by 4 bases; unmatched bases: 1. This CDR3 is CASSYSGGADTQYF. CDR3 nucleotides: TGTGCCAGCAGTTATAGCGGGGGGGCAGATACGCAGTATTTT.

This clone has more than one count but fewer than ten. This sequence joins TRBV19 and TRBJ1-5; D gene unclear. CDR3 length: 13 amino acids. Germline CDR1 LNHDA, CDR2 SQIVND (reference sequence). V lost 5 bases and J 9 bases, leaving 14 bases between the germline ends. The CDR3 sequence: CASSQTKSGPQHF. The CDR3, as DNA: TGTGCCAGTAGTCAGACAAAATCAGGGCCCCAGCATTTT.

V gene TRBV20-1 combines with J gene TRBJ2-3; tentatively, D is TRBD2 (7 bases). The CDR3 is 13 residues long. Trimming cost V 6 bases and J 7 bases, with 17 bases left between them. CDR1 is DFQATT and CDR2 is SNEGSKA in the germline V gene (reference sequence). This CDR3 reads CSARGRGAHTQYF. Written as DNA, the CDR3 is TGCAGTGCCCGAGGGAGGGGGGCGCATACGCAGTATTTT.

The chain employs TRBV6-5 and TRBJ2-7, with D possibly being TRBD1 or TRBD2 (6 bases each). The CDR3 contains 13 residues. CDR1 and CDR2 from the germline V gene are MNHEY and SVGAGI. Trimming stripped 2 bases from V and 6 bases from J, with 11 bases between. CDR3 protein: CASSYGGGGEQYF. CDR3 DNA: TGTGCCAGCAGTTACGGAGGGGGTGGCGAGCAGTACTTC.

The rearrangement joins TRBV5-1 to TRBJ2-7; D perhaps matches TRBD2 (6 bases). Germline-derived CDR1 and CDR2 are SGHRS and YFSETQ. The CDR3 runs to 13 residues. Trimming removed 0 bases from V and 7 bases from J, with 11 bases in between. CDR3 in DNA: TGCGCCAGCAGCTTGGGGCAGGGAGGAGAGCAGTACTTC. Protein product: CASSLGQGGEQYF.

The J gene is TRBJ2-1, the V gene TRBV6-1; no clear D. The germline V gene encodes CDR1 MNHNS and CDR2 SASEGT. The CDR3 covers 11 residues. Trimming removed 10 bases at V and 9 bases at J, with 13 bases between. The CDR3 sequence is CAIRFGLEQFF. The CDR3 DNA reads as TGTGCCATCAGGTTCGGCCTTGAGCAGTTCTTC.

This clone was found a few times. The chain has TRBV10-3 and TRBJ1-6; D is ambiguous. V shed 0 bases and J shed 5 bases, with 17 bases lying between them. CDR1 is ENHRY and CDR2 is SYGVKD in the germline V gene. The CDR3 sequence is 18 residues long. CDR3 region: CAISESPRIRSHNSPLHF. DNA of the CDR3: TGTGCCATCAGTGAGTCACCCCGCATAAGGTCCCATAATTCACCCCTCCACTTT.

This clone came up a few times. The chain uses TRBV6-1 and TRBJ2-3; 12 bases fit TRBD2. V was clipped by 7 bases and J by 8 bases; unmatched bases: 7. Germline V gene lookup returns CDR1 MNHNS and CDR2 SASEGT. The CDR3 spans 14 residues. The CDR3 sequence is CASTVTSGSTTQYF. CDR3 nucleotides: TGTGCCAGCACCGTGACTAGCGGGAGTACTACGCAGTATTTT.

The gene calls are TRBV20-1 and TRBJ1-5; D gene unclear. Looked up from germline, CDR1 is DFQATT and CDR2 is SNEGSKA (reference sequence). V lost 0 bases and J 5 bases, leaving 14 bases between the germline ends. The length of the CDR3 is 15 residues. The CDR3 DNA reads as TGCAGTGCTAGAGATGTGGCAGGTGATTATCAGCCCCAGCATTTT. It specifies CSARDVAGDYQPQHF.

The rearrangement uses TRBV10-3 and TRBJ2-3; 11 bases line up with TRBD1. J gave up 1 base and V 6 bases, and 3 bases lay outside the gene matches. Germline V gene data show CDR1 as ENHRY and CDR2 as SYGVKD. The length of the CDR3 is 15 residues. The CDR3 region is CAIREGQGGTDTQYF. The CDR3 nucleotides are TGTGCCATCAGGGAGGGACAGGGGGGCACAGATACGCAGTATTTT.

This chain connects TRBV20-1 to TRBJ2-3, with 7 bases fitting TRBD2. CDR1 DFQATT and CDR2 SNEGSKA come from the germline V gene (reference sequence). The CDR3 totals 16 residues. V shed 1 base, J shed 1 base, and the junction held 8 bases outside the gene matches. CDR3 nucleotides: TGCAGTGCTAGAGTTGAAGGGAGGGAGGGCACAGATACGCAGTATTTT. Its translation: CSARVEGREGTDTQYF.

There are a few counts of this clone. This rearrangement joins TRBV19 to TRBJ1-1, with D possibly TRBD1 on 5 matching bases. Trimming pared 6 bases from V and 6 bases from J, leaving 20 bases between. The CDR3 sequence is 15 residues long. The germline gives CDR1 LNHDA, CDR2 SQIVND (reference sequence). The CDR3 here is CASRRGAGIIAEAFF. CDR3 bases: TGTGCCAGTAGAAGGGGCGCGGGGATTATTGCTGAAGCTTTCTTT.

This clone was counted a few times. The chain joins TRBV5-1 to TRBJ2-7; a weak D match, TRBD1 (7 bases). Trimming took off 0 bases at V and 5 bases at J, with 12 bases between the two ends. CDR1 and CDR2 from the germline V gene are SGHRS and YFSETQ. The CDR3 sequence is 14 residues long. In nucleotides, the CDR3 is TGCGCCAGCAGCTTGGTGAGCAGGGGGGACGAGCAGTACTTC. It codes for CASSLVSRGDEQYF.

CDR3 nucleotide sequence: TGTGCCAGTGCAGAGGCGTTGGGTGACACTGAAGCTTTCTTT. It translates to CASAEALGDTEAFF. The J gene is TRBJ1-1, the V gene TRBV6-1; no reliable D call. Germline V lookup: CDR1 MNHNS, CDR2 SASEGT. Trimming removed 9 bases at V and 3 bases at J, with 17 bases between. This CDR3 is 14 amino acids long.

The genes are TRBV5-5 and TRBJ1-2; D gene ambiguous. The germline CDR1 and CDR2 sequences are SGHKS and YYEKEE (reference sequence). CDR3 length: 15 amino acids. Between the trimmed V and J ends, which lost 0 bases and 0 bases, there was a span of 9 bases. The CDR3 DNA sequence: TGTGCCAGCAGCTTGGGGGCCTTGTCTAACTATGGCTACACCTTC. Protein product: CASSLGALSNYGYTF.

The J gene is TRBJ2-7, the V gene TRBV6-5; 7 bases fit TRBD1. The V segment lost 2 bases and the J segment 2 bases; nucleotides outside the gene matches: 3. The CDR3 has 14 amino acids. The germline V gene has CDR1 MNHEY and CDR2 SVGAGI. DNA of the CDR3: TGTGCCAGCAGTTACAGGGGGCGAACCTACGAGCAGTACTTC. Translated: CASSYRGRTYEQYF.

Many counts were recorded for this clone. The rearrangement uses TRBV4-2 and TRBJ2-4; a possible D gene is TRBD1 (5 bases). V was trimmed by 0 bases and J by 3 bases, leaving 6 bases between them. The V gene's germline CDR1 is LGHNA and CDR2 YNFKEQ. The CDR3 sequence is 14 residues long. The CDR3: CASSQDRVKNIQYF. The CDR3 region has the DNA TGTGCCAGCAGCCAAGACAGGGTCAAAAACATTCAGTACTTC.

This clone is large (0.1 to 1%). This chain uses TRBV12-3 or TRBV12-4 with TRBJ2-2; D is perhaps TRBD2 (5 bases). The CDR3 extends over 14 amino acids. The V gene lost 5 bases and the J gene lost 4 bases, with 11 bases spanning the gap. Here the CDR3 reads CASSLLSATGELFF. Here the CDR3 DNA reads TGTGCCAGCAGTCTCCTTAGCGCCACCGGGGAGCTGTTTTTT.